The source of this TCR beta chain is a study of response to subunit inactivated influenza vaccine. Via MiXCR, TCRdb re-called the RT-PCR reads, giving one row per CDR3 protein. The sample has 610,000 or so distinct CDR3 sequences; 14% are singletons. This CDR3 comprises 13 residues. Deletions cut 4 bases from V and 9 bases from J, with 12 bases between. The germline CDR1 and CDR2 sequences are LGHNA and YNFKEQ. This TCR derives from a man aged 45-60 years who received an inactivated influenza vaccine. The V call is TRBV4-2, the J call TRBJ2-2; D is perhaps TRBD2 (5 bases). The sequencing used PBMCs from blood, collected roughly 12 days after vaccination. The CDR3 DNA follows: TGTGCCAGCAGCCCGGGGATCCACCGGGAGCTGTTTTTT. Its translation: CASSPGIHRELFF.